Listed below are T cell receptor beta chains from one sample, sequenced in a study of post-analysis software for immune sequencing data. MiXCR, run by TCRdb on the PCR reads, gives a single entry per CDR3 protein. The profile covers roughly 150,000 distinct CDR3 sequences, with 30% to 45% appearing a single time and 28% taken by the ten largest. Sample: blood, taken after autologous hematopoietic stem cell transplantation. The receptors here all came from a girl between 5 and 17 years old with multiple sclerosis. Both conserved end residues are part of each CDR3. D genes are given only for firm matches. Clone size is not always given. Where it is, it says once, few, many or a class for expanded clones.

v_gene	len	j_gene	d_gene	abundance	CDR3aa	CDR3nt
TRBV29-1	14	TRBJ2-7	TRBD1	few	CSVAQGASSYEQYF	TGCAGCGTTGCTCAGGGGGCCAGCTCCTACGAGCAGTACTTC
TRBV5-1	12	TRBJ1-1	NA	NA	CASSFPSTEAFF	TGCGCCAGCAGCTTTCCCAGCACTGAAGCTTTCTTT
TRBV29-1	13	TRBJ1-5	NA	many	CTVSAGWGQPQHF	TGCACCGTGTCCGCTGGTTGGGGGCAGCCCCAGCATTTT
TRBV29-1	15	TRBJ1-1	NA	NA	CSVVGTGVGNTEAFF	TGCAGCGTTGTGGGGACTGGGGTGGGGAACACTGAAGCTTTCTTT
TRBV6-4	16	TRBJ2-3	TRBD2	many	CASSDLSGTGTDTQYF	TGTGCCAGCAGTGACCTGAGCGGGACTGGCACAGATACGCAGTATTTT
TRBV28	12	TRBJ1-1	NA	few	CASSSTRNLAFF	TGTGCCAGCAGCTCTACAAGGAATCTGGCTTTCTTT
TRBV2	13	TRBJ1-6	NA	few	CASSGDVNSPLHF	TGTGCCAGCTCGGGGGACGTAAATTCACCCCTCCACTTT
TRBV6-6	16	TRBJ2-7	TRBD2	NA	CASSYPSGTSGVIVYF	TGTGCCAGCAGTTACCCCTCTGGGACTAGCGGGGTTATTGTGTACTTC
TRBV27	14	TRBJ2-1	TRBD2	few	CASSSGTRVLEQFF	TGTGCCAGCAGTTCGGGGACTAGAGTCCTTGAGCAGTTCTTC
TRBV29-1	13	TRBJ2-1	TRBD1	NA	CSVVGGPTNEQFF	TGCAGCGTTGTAGGGGGCCCTACCAATGAGCAGTTCTTC
TRBV7-8	16	TRBJ2-3	TRBD2	NA	CASSPPWREGPDTQYF	TGTGCCAGCAGCCCCCCTTGGCGGGAGGGCCCAGATACGCAGTATTTT
TRBV7-3	14	TRBJ2-5	NA	few	CASSLRTDYNEQYF	TGTGCCAGCAGCCTGCGGACAGATTACAATGAGCAGTACTTC
TRBV28	13	TRBJ2-7	NA	NA	CASSLIGSNEQYF	TGTGCCAGCAGTTTAATCGGGAGTAACGAGCAGTACTTC
TRBV12-3/TRBV12-4	14	TRBJ2-1	NA	NA	CASSPQTSYNEQFF	TGTGCCAGCAGTCCCCAGACAAGCTACAATGAGCAGTTCTTC
TRBV15	14	TRBJ2-5	NA	NA	CATSRGATGETQYF	TGTGCCACCAGCAGAGGGGCGACGGGAGAGACCCAGTACTTC
TRBV5-1	14	TRBJ2-7	NA	NA	CAGTLGGPDYEQYF	TGCGCCGGTACCCTCGGAGGACCGGACTACGAGCAGTACTTC
TRBV5-1	14	TRBJ1-1	NA	NA	CASSLKIAGTEAFF	TGCGCCAGCAGCTTGAAGATCGCGGGTACTGAAGCTTTCTTT
TRBV20-1	14	TRBJ1-5	TRBD1	few	CSARGTGPNQPQHF	TGCAGTGCTAGAGGGACAGGACCCAATCAGCCCCAGCATTTT
TRBV11-1	16	TRBJ2-1	TRBD2	NA	CASSLGTSGRVREQFF	TGTGCCAGCAGCTTAGGGACTAGCGGGAGGGTTCGTGAGCAGTTCTTC
TRBV15	18	TRBJ2-7	NA	NA	CATSRDIIGTSNPYEQYF	TGTGCCACCAGCAGAGATATCATAGGGACTTCTAACCCCTACGAGCAGTACTTC
TRBV14	12	TRBJ2-5	NA	few	CASSHFRETQYF	TGTGCCAGCAGCCATTTTCGAGAGACCCAGTACTTC
TRBV28	15	TRBJ2-3	NA	NA	CASSSPEKSPDTQYF	TGTGCCAGCAGTTCCCCCGAGAAAAGCCCAGATACGCAGTATTTT
TRBV20-1	13	TRBJ2-1	NA	NA	CCAWRTSYNEQFF	TGCTGTGCTTGGCGGACATCTTACAATGAGCAGTTCTTC
TRBV5-1	15	TRBJ2-7	TRBD2	many	CASSLRPGGSHEQYF	TGCGCCAGCAGCTTACGTCCTGGCGGGAGCCACGAGCAGTACTTC
TRBV7-3	16	TRBJ2-2	NA	NA	CASSLTVGVRTGELFF	TGTGCCAGCAGCTTAACGGTGGGAGTAAGGACCGGGGAGCTGTTTTTT
TRBV19	12	TRBJ2-7	NA	NA	CASSIDGYEQYF	TGTGCCAGTAGTATAGACGGCTACGAGCAGTACTTC
TRBV10-2	14	TRBJ2-5	NA	NA	CASRWDQNQETQYF	TGCGCCAGCAGATGGGATCAAAACCAAGAGACCCAGTACTTC
TRBV5-6	16	TRBJ2-1	TRBD1	few	CASSRTGGHFDNEQFF	TGTGCCAGCAGTAGGACAGGGGGTCATTTTGACAATGAGCAGTTCTTC
TRBV29-1	11	TRBJ1-2	NA	NA	CSARDDYGYTF	TGCAGCGCCAGGGACGATTATGGCTACACCTTC
TRBV7-9	15	TRBJ1-5	NA	NA	CASSLGAAKNQPQHF	TGTGCCAGCAGCTTAGGGGCAGCCAAGAATCAGCCCCAGCATTTT
TRBV20-1	16	TRBJ1-5	NA	NA	CSARDFREGGDQPQHF	TGCAGTGCTAGAGATTTCAGGGAAGGGGGGGATCAGCCCCAGCATTTT
TRBV27	14	TRBJ2-7	TRBD1	NA	CASSLTGQIYEQYF	TGTGCCAGCAGTTTAACGGGACAGATTTACGAGCAGTACTTC
TRBV10-3	14	TRBJ2-7	TRBD2	few	CAISGSGTGNEQYF	TGTGCCATCAGTGGTAGCGGGACTGGGAATGAGCAGTACTTC
TRBV29-1	15	TRBJ2-1	TRBD2	many	CSSKAGVFSYNEQFF	TGCAGCTCTAAAGCGGGGGTTTTTTCCTACAATGAGCAGTTCTTC
TRBV10-2	15	TRBJ2-7	TRBD1	few	CASRQGWVRSYEQYF	TGCGCCAGCCGACAGGGGTGGGTGCGGTCATACGAGCAGTACTTC
TRBV12-3/TRBV12-4	13	TRBJ2-5	NA	NA	CASTTAGPGTQYF	TGTGCCAGCACTACCGCGGGGCCGGGGACCCAGTACTTC
TRBV7-2	14	TRBJ2-1	TRBD1	NA	CASRKDRGVTEQFF	TGTGCCAGCAGGAAGGACAGGGGAGTTACTGAGCAGTTCTTC
TRBV5-6	15	TRBJ2-3	NA	NA	CASSLRGISRDTQYF	TGTGCCAGCAGCTTGCGCGGGATCTCCCGGGATACGCAGTATTTT
TRBV7-2	14	TRBJ2-1	NA	few	CASSLVARDNEQFF	TGTGCCAGCAGCTTAGTGGCGCGAGACAATGAGCAGTTCTTC
TRBV4-1	15	TRBJ2-7	NA	NA	CASSQESGRAYEQYF	TGCGCCAGCAGCCAAGAATCGGGCCGAGCCTACGAGCAGTACTTC
TRBV3-1	13	TRBJ1-1	TRBD1	NA	CASSEDRDTEAFF	TGTGCCAGCAGCGAGGACAGGGACACTGAAGCTTTCTTT
TRBV11-2	14	TRBJ2-1	TRBD2	few	CASSLSGRWYEQFF	TGTGCCAGCAGCTTAAGCGGGAGGTGGTATGAGCAGTTCTTC
TRBV6-1	18	TRBJ1-1	TRBD1	NA	CASSERQGRRGASTEAFF	TGTGCCAGCAGTGAACGACAGGGAAGAAGAGGAGCGAGCACTGAAGCTTTCTTT
TRBV4-2	19	TRBJ2-7	TRBD1	NA	CASSQGMSFWDSPPEAQYF	TGTGCCAGCAGCCAAGGCATGTCCTTCTGGGACAGTCCCCCGGAGGCCCAGTACTTC
TRBV9	15	TRBJ2-7	TRBD2	many	CASSPAGLGGYEQYF	TGTGCCAGCAGCCCAGCGGGACTAGGGGGCTACGAGCAGTACTTC
TRBV24-1	14	TRBJ2-3	NA	NA	CATSDLKRGDTQYF	TGTGCCACCAGTGATTTGAAGAGGGGCGATACGCAGTATTTT
TRBV4-2	18	TRBJ2-3	NA	NA	CASSEYIPLAEFTDTQYF	TGTGCCAGCAGCGAATATATCCCCCTGGCGGAGTTCACAGATACGCAGTATTTT
TRBV20-1	15	TRBJ2-1	NA	NA	CSAHSDEGGTNEQFF	TGCAGTGCTCATTCGGACGAGGGTGGAACGAATGAGCAGTTCTTC
TRBV6-2/TRBV6-3	21	TRBJ2-1	TRBD2	NA	CASSYSWYASGLIPSYNEQFF	TGTGCCAGCAGTTACTCGTGGTATGCTAGCGGGTTAATTCCTTCCTACAATGAGCAGTTCTTC
TRBV20-1	15	TRBJ2-5	NA	NA	CSAPRDGAHQETQYF	TGCAGTGCGCCACGAGACGGGGCCCACCAAGAGACCCAGTACTTC
TRBV14	15	TRBJ2-3	NA	NA	CASSQVVGRGDTQYF	TGTGCCAGCAGCCAAGTGGTCGGGCGGGGAGATACGCAGTATTTT
TRBV12-3/TRBV12-4	16	TRBJ2-1	TRBD2	many	CASSFRAGVGYNEQFF	TGTGCCAGCAGTTTTAGAGCGGGAGTGGGTTACAATGAGCAGTTCTTC
TRBV7-9	16	TRBJ1-2	NA	few	CASSLASGTGAYGYTF	TGTGCCAGCAGCTTAGCATCGGGTACGGGGGCGTATGGCTACACCTTC
TRBV7-9	13	TRBJ2-1	NA	few	CASSLFSSNEQFF	TGTGCCAGCAGCTTATTTAGTTCCAATGAGCAGTTCTTC
TRBV29-1	15	TRBJ2-3	TRBD2	few	CSVEWGTSVPDTQYF	TGCAGCGTTGAATGGGGAACTAGCGTGCCCGATACGCAGTATTTT